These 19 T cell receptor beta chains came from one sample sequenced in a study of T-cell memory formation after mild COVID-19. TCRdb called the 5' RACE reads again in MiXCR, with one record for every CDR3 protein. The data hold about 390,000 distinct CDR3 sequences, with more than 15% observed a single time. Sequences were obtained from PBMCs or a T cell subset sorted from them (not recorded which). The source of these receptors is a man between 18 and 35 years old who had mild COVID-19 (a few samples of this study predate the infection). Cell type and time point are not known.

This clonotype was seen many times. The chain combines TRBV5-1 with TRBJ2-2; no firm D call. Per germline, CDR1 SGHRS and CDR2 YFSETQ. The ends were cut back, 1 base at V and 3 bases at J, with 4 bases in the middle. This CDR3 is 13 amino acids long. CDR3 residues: CASSLSDTGELFF. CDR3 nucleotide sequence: TGCGCCAGCAGCTTGTCGGACACCGGGGAGCTGTTTTTT.

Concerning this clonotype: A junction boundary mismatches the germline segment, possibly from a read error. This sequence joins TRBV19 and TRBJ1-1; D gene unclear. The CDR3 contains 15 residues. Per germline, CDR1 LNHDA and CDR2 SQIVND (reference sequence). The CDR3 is CASCIAWGRAPEAFF. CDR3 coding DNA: TGTGCCAGTTGTATTGCTTGGGGAAGGGCTCCTGAAGCTTTCTTT.

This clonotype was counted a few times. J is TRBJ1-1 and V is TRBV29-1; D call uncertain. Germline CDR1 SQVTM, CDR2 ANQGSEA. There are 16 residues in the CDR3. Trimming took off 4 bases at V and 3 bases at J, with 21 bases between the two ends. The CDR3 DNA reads TGCAGCGTTGTGCGGTATCGGGGAGAGGCGGACACTGAAGCTTTCTTT. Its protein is CSVVRYRGEADTEAFF.

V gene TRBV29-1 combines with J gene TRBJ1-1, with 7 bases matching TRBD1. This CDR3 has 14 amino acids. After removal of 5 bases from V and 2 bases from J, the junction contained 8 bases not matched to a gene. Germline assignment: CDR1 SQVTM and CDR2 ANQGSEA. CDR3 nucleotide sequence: TGCAGCGTTCACCGGGGACAGACCAACACTGAAGCTTTCTTT. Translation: CSVHRGQTNTEAFF. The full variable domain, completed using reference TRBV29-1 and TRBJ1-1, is SAVISQKPSRDICQRGTSLTIQCQVDSQVTMMFWYRQQPGQSLTLIATANQGSEATYESGFVIDKFPISRPNLTFSTLTVSNMSPEDSSIYLCSVHRGQTNTEAFFGQGTRLTVV.

Written as DNA, the CDR3 is TGTGCCAGCAGCAAAAGGAGCAACTATGGCTACACCTTC. It is translated as CASSKRSNYGYTF. The gene calls are TRBV21-1 and TRBJ1-2. TRBV21-1 is deemed a pseudogene. This CDR3 contains 13 residues.

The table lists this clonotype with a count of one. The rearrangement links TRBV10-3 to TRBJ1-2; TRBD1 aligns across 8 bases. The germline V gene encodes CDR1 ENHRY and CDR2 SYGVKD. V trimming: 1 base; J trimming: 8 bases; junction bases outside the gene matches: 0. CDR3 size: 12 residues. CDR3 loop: CAISEWDRGYTF. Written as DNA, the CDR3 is TGTGCCATCAGTGAGTGGGACAGGGGCTACACCTTC.

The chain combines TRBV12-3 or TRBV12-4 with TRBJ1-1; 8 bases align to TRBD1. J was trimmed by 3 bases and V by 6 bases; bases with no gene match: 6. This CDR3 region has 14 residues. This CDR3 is CASRRMDRDTEAFF. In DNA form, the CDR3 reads TGTGCCAGCAGGAGAATGGACAGGGACACTGAAGCTTTCTTT.

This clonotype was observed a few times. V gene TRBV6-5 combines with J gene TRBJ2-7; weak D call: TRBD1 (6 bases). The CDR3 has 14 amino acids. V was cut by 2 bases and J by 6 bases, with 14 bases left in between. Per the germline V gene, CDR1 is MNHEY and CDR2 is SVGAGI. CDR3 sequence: CASSYVTGIGEQYF. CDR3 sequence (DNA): TGTGCCAGCAGTTACGTCACAGGGATAGGCGAGCAGTACTTC.

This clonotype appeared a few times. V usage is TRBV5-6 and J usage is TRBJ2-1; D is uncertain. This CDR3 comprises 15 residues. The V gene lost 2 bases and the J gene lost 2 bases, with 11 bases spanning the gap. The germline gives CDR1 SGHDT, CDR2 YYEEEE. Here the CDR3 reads CASSFLYRPYNEQFF. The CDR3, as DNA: TGTGCCAGCAGCTTTCTATACCGTCCCTACAATGAGCAGTTCTTC.

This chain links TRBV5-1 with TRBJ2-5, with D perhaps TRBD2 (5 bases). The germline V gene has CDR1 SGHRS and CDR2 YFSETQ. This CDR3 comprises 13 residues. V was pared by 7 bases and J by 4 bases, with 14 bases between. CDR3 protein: CASHNNEGETQYF. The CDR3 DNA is TGCGCCAGCCATAACAACGAGGGAGAGACCCAGTACTTC.

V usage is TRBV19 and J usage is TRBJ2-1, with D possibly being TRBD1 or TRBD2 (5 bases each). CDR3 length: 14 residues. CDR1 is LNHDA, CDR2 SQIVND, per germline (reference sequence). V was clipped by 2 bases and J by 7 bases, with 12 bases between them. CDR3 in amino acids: CASSIRDRGNEQFF. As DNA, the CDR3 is TGTGCCAGTAGTATACGGGACCGAGGAAATGAGCAGTTCTTC.

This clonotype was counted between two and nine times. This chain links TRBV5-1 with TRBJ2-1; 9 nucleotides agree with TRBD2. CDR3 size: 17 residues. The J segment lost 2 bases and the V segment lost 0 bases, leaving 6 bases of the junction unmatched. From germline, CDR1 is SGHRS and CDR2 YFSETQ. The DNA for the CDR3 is TGCGCCAGCAGCTTGGCCCCAGCGGGGGGTACCTACAATGAGCAGTTCTTC. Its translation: CASSLAPAGGTYNEQFF. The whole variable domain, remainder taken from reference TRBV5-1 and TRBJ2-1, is KAGVTQTPRYLIKTRGQQVTLSCSPISGHRSVSWYQQTPGQGLQFLFEYFSETQRNKGNFPGRFSGRQFSNSRSEMNVSTLELGDSALYLCASSLAPAGGTYNEQFFGPGTRLTVL.

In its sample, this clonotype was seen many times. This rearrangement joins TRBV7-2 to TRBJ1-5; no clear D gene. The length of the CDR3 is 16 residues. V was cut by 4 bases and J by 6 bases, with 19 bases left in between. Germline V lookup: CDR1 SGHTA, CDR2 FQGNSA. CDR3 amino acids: CASSSLPAGGGQPQHF. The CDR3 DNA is TGTGCCAGCAGCTCCCTACCGGCGGGCGGCGGTCAGCCCCAGCATTTT.

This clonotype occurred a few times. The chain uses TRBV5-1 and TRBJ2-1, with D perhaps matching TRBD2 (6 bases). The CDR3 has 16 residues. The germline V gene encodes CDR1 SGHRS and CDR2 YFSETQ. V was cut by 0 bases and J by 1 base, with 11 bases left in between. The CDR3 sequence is CASSLEAGRSYNEQFF. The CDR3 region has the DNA TGCGCCAGCAGCTTGGAGGCGGGGAGGTCCTACAATGAGCAGTTCTTC.

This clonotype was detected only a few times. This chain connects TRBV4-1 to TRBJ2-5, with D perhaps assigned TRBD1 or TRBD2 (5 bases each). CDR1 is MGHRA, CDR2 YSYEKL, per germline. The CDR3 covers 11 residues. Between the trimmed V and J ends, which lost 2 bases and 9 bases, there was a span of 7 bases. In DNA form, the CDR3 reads TGCGCCAGCAGCCAACTGGGGGCCCAGTACTTC. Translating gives CASSQLGAQYF.

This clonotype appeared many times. The DNA for the CDR3 is TGTGCCAGCAGCCCACAGGGGGCGGGAGAGACCCAGTACTTC. The encoded protein is CASSPQGAGETQYF. The rearrangement uses TRBV7-2 and TRBJ2-5; 9 positions agree with TRBD1. The length of the CDR3 is 14 residues. Germline trimming cut 5 bases from V and 4 bases from J; bases unmatched to any gene: 5. CDR1 SGHTA and CDR2 FQGNSA come from the germline V gene.

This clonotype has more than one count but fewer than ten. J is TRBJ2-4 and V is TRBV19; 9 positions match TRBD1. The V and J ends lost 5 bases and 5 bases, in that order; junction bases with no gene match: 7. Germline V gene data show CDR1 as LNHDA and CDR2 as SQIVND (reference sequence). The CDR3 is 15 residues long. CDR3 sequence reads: CASSGTGRMENIQYF. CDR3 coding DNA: TGTGCCAGTAGTGGGACAGGGAGGATGGAAAACATTCAGTACTTC.

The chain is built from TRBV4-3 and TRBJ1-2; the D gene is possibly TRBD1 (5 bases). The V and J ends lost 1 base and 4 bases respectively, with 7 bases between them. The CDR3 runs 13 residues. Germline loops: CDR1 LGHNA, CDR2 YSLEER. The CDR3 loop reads CASSQGGTYGYTF. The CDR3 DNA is TGCGCCAGCAGCCAAGGGGGGACCTATGGCTACACCTTC.

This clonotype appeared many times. CDR3 in amino acids: CASSLQDARDRFF. The CDR3 nucleotides read TGTGCCAGCAGCTTACAGGACGCCAGGGATCGGTTCTTC. The chain carries TRBV7-6 and TRBJ2-1, with a tentative D call TRBD1 (5 bases). Trimming took 2 bases from V and 15 from J, leaving 17 bases between them. Per germline, CDR1 SGHVS and CDR2 FNYEAQ. The length of the CDR3 is 13 residues.